This entry features one T cell receptor beta chain sequence. As yet, its antigen is unknown. CDR3 size: 14 residues. The germline V gene encodes CDR1 DFQATT and CDR2 SNEGSKA (reference sequence). Trimming pared 2 bases from V and 1 base from J, leaving 11 bases between. This sample was taken from a study of T-cell reconstitution after alpha-beta-depleted transplantation in children. General observations from the study: Reportedly, alpha-beta T cells present about two months post-transplant originated from several hundred expanded clones of graft origin. Some patients owed their high day-60 TCRbeta diversity to surviving recipient T cells and thymic progenitors.

Molecular barcoding with unique molecular identifiers was used for the TCRbeta library. TCRdb ran MiXCR on the PCR reads and lists one entry per CDR3 protein. This table has around 800,000 distinct CDR3 sequences, under 20% appearing once. V is TRBV20-1 and J is TRBJ1-1, with D unresolved. This sample comprised PBMCs, mostly from graft donor cells, obtained 360 days after TCRalphabeta/CD19-depleted stem cell transplant. The receptor comes from a male patient younger than 18 who had a stem cell transplant for acute lymphoblastic leukemia, so the T cells may come from the graft donor. For the CDR3, the DNA is TGCAGTGCTAGAAAGGGCCTGGGGAACACTGAAGCTTTCTTT. The encoded protein is CSARKGLGNTEAFF.